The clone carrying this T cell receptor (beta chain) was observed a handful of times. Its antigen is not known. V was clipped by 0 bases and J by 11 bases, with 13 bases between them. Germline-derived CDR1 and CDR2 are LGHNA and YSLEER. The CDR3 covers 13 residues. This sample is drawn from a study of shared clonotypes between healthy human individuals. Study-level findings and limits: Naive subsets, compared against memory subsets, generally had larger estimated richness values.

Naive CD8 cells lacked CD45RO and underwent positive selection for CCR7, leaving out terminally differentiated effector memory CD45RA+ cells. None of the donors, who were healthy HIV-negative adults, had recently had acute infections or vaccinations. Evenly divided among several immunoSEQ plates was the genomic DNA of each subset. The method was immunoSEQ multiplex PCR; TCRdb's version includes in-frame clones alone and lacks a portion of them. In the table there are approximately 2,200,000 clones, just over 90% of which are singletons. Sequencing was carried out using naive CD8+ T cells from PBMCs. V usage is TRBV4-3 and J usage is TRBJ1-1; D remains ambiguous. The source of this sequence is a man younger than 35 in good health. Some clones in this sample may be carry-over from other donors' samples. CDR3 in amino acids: CASSQDRIVDAFF. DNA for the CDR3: TGCGCCAGCAGCCAAGATCGGATTGTGGACGCTTTCTTT.